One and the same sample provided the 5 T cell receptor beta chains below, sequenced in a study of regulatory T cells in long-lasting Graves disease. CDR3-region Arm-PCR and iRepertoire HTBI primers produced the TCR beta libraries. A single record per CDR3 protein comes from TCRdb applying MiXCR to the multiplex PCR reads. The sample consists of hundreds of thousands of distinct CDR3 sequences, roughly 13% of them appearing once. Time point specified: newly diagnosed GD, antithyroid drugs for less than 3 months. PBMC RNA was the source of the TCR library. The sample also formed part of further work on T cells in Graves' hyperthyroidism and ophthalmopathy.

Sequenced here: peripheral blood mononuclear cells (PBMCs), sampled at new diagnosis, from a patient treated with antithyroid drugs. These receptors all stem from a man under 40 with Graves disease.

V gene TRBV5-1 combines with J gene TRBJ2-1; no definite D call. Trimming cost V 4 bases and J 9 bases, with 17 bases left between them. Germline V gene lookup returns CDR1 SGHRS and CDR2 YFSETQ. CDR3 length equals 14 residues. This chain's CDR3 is CASSDWSGDGEQFF. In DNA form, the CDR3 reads TGCGCCAGCAGCGATTGGAGTGGGGATGGTGAGCAGTTCTTC.

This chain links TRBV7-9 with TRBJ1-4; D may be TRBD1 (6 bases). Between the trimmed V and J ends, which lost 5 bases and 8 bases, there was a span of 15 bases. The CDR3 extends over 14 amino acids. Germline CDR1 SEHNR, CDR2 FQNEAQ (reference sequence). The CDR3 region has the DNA TGTGCCAGCAGCCCTGACCCGAGGGGGGAAAAACTGTTTTTT. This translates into CASSPDPRGEKLFF.

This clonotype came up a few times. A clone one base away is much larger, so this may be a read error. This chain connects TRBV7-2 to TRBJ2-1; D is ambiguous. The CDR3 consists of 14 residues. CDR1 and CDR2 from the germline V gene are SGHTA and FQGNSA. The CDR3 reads CAGSLSPADNEQFF. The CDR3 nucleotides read TGTGCCGGCAGCTTATCCCCCGCCGATAATGAGCAGTTCTTC. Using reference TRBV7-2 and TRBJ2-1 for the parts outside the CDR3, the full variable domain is GAGVSQSPSNKVTEKGKDVELRCDPISGHTALYWYRQSLGQGLEFLIYFQGNSAPDKSGLPSDRFSAERTGGSVSTLTIQRTQQEDSAVYLCAGSLSPADNEQFFGPGTRLTVL.

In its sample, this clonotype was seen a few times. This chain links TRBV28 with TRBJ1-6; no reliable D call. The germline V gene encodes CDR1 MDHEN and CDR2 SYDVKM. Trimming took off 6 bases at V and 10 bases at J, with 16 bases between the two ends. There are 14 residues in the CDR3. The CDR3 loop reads CASSPSPLLSPLHF. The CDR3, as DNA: TGTGCCAGCAGCCCCTCACCGTTGCTGTCACCCCTCCACTTT.

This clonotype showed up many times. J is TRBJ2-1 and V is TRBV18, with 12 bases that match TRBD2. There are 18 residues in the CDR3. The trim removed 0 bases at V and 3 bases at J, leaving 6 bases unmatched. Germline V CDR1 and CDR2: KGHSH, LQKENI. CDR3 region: CASSPPRRTSGDYNEQFF. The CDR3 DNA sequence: TGTGCCAGCTCACCACCGAGAAGGACTAGCGGGGACTACAATGAGCAGTTCTTC.